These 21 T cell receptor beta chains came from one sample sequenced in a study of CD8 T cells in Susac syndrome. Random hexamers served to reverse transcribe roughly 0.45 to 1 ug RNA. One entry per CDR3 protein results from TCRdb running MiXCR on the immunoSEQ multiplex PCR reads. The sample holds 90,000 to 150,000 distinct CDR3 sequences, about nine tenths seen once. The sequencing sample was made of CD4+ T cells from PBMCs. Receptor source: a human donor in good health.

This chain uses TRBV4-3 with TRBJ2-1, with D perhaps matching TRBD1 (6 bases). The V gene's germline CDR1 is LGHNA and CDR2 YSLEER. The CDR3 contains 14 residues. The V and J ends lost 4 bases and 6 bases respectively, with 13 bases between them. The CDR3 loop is CASSLGHGSNEQFF. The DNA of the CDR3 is TGCGCCAGCAGCCTGGGACACGGAAGCAATGAGCAGTTCTTC.

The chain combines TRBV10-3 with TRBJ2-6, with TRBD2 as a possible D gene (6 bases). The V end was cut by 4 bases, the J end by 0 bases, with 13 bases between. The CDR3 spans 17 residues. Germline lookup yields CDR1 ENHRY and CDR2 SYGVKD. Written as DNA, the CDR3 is TGTGCCATCAGTGCGACATGGGGGGACTCTGGGGCCAACGTCCTGACTTTC. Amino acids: CAISATWGDSGANVLTF.

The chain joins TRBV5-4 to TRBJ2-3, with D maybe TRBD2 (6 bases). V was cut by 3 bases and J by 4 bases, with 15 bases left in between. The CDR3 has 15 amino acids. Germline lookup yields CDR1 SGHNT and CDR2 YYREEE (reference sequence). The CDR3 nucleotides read TGTGCCAGCAGCTCGGAGGGGCGGGGATCAGATACGCAGTATTTT. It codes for CASSSEGRGSDTQYF.

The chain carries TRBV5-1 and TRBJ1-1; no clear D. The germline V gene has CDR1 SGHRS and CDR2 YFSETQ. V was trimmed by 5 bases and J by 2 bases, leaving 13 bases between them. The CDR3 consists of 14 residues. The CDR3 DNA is TGCGCCAGCAGTCCGACGGCAGAAAACACTGAAGCTTTCTTT. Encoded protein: CASSPTAENTEAFF.

The CDR3 protein is CASSLDAGSTDTQYF. The CDR3 DNA reads TGTGCCAGCAGCTTAGACGCGGGAAGCACAGATACGCAGTATTTT. The chain joins TRBV7-2 to TRBJ2-3; possible D gene TRBD2, 6 bases. The CDR3 is 15 residues long. Germline loops: CDR1 SGHTA, CDR2 FQGNSA. V lost 1 base and J 0 bases, leaving 8 bases between the germline ends.

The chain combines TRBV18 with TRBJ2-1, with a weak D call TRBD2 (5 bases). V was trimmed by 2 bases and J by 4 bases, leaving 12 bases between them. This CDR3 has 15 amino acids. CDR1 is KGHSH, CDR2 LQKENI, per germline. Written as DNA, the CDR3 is TGTGCCAGCTCACCAACGGGGTCAGAGTACAATGAGCAGTTCTTC. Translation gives CASSPTGSEYNEQFF.

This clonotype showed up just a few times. The CDR3 sequence: CASSDPRTSASEQYF. CDR3 bases: TGTGCCAGCAGTGACCCCAGGACTAGCGCTTCCGAGCAGTACTTC. The J gene is TRBJ2-7, the V gene TRBV25-1; the match to TRBD2 covers 9 bases. There are 15 residues in the CDR3. Per germline, CDR1 MGHDK and CDR2 SYGVNS. V shed 3 bases and J 6 bases; nucleotides not matched to a gene: 9.

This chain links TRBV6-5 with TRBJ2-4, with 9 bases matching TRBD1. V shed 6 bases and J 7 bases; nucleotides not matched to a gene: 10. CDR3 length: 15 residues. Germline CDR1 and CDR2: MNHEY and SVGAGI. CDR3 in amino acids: CASSAKIDRGNIQYF. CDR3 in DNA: TGTGCCAGCAGCGCAAAGATCGACAGGGGGAACATTCAGTACTTC.

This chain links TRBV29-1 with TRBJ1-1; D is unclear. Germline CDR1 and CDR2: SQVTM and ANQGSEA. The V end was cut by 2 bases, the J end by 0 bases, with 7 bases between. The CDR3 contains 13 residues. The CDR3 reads CSVEWQLNTEAFF. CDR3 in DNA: TGCAGCGTTGAATGGCAGTTGAACACTGAAGCTTTCTTT.

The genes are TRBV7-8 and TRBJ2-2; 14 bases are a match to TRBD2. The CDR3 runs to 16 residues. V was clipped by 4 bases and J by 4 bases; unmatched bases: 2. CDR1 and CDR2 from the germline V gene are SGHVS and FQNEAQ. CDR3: CASSSGLAGGTGELFF. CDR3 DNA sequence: TGTGCCAGCAGCTCCGGACTAGCGGGAGGCACCGGGGAGCTGTTTTTT.

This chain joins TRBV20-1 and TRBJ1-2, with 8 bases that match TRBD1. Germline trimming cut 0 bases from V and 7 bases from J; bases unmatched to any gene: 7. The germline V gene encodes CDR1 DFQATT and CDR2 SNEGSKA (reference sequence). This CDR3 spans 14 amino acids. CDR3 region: CSARDQGQAIGYTF. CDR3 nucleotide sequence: TGCAGTGCTAGAGATCAGGGACAGGCAATTGGCTACACCTTC.

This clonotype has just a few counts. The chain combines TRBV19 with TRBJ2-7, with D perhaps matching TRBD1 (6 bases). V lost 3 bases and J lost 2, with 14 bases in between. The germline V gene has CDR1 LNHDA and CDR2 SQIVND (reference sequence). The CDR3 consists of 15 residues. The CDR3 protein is CASSMGTGRPYEQYF. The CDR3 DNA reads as TGTGCCAGTAGTATGGGAACAGGGCGACCCTACGAGCAGTACTTC. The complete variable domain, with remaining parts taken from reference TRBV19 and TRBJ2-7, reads DGGITQSPKYLFRKEGQNVTLSCEQNLNHDAMYWYRQDPGQGLRLIYYSQIVNDFQKGDIAEGYSVSREKKESFPLTVTSAQKNPTAFYLCASSMGTGRPYEQYFGPGTRLTVT.

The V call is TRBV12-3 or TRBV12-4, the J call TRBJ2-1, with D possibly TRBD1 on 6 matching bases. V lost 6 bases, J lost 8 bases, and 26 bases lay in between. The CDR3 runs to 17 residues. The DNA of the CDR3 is TGTGCCAGCAGCCTTACCATCCTTCCGGGACAAAGCTATGAGCAGTTCTTC. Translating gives CASSLTILPGQSYEQFF.

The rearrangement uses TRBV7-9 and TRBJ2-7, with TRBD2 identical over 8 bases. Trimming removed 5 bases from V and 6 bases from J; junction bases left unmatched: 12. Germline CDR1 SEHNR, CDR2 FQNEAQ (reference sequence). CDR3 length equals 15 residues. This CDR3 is CASSKAGDPRSEQYF. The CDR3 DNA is TGTGCCAGCAGCAAAGCGGGGGACCCTCGGAGCGAGCAGTACTTC.

For the CDR3, the DNA is TGTGCCAGCAGTACCCGAACCGGGACAGGGAGCGACGAGCAGTACTTC. Its translation: CASSTRTGTGSDEQYF. The chain is built from TRBV28 and TRBJ2-7, with 9 nucleotides matching TRBD1. In germline, CDR1 is MDHEN, CDR2 SYDVKM. This CDR3 has 16 amino acids. Losses at the gene ends were 5 bases for V and 5 bases for J; bases not matched to a gene: 13.

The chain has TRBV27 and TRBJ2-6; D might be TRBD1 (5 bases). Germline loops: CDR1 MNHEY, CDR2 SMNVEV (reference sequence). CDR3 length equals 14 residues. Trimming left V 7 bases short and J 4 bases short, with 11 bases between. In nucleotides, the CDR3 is TGTGCCAGCACTCGACAGCCAGGGGCCAACGTCCTGACTTTC. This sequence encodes CASTRQPGANVLTF.

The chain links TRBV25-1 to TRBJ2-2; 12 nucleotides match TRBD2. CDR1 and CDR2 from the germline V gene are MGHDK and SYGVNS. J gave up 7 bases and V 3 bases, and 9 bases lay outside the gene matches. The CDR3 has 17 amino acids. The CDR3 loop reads CASSDRRLAGAGGELFF. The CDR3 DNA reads TGTGCCAGCAGTGACCGCCGACTAGCGGGAGCGGGCGGGGAGCTGTTTTTT.

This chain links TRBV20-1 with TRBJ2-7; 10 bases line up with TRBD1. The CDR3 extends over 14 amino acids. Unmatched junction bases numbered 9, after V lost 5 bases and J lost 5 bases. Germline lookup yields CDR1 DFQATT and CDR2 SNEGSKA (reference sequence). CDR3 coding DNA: TGCAGTGCTGACCCCGGGACAGGGGTCCACGAGCAGTACTTC. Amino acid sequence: CSADPGTGVHEQYF.

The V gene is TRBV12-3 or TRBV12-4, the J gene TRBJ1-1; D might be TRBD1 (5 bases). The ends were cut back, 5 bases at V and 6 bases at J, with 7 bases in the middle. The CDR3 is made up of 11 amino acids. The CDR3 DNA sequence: TGTGCCAGCAGTGTGGGGGCTGAAGCTTTCTTT. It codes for CASSVGAEAFF.

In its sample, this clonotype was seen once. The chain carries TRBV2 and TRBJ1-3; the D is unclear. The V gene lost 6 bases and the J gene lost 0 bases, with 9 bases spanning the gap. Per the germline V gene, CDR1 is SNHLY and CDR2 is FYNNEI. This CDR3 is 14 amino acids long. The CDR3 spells CASRPEGSGNTIYF. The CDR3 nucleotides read TGTGCCAGCAGACCGGAGGGCTCTGGAAACACCATATATTTT.

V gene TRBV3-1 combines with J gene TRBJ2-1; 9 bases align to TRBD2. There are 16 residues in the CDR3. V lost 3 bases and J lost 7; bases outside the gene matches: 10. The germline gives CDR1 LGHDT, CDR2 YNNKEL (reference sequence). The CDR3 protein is CASSHQTSGTLNEQFF. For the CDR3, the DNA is TGTGCCAGCAGCCACCAGACTAGCGGAACTTTGAATGAGCAGTTCTTC.